These T cell receptor beta chains were read from a single sample in a study of monozygotic twins with inflammatory bowel disease. TCRdb reprocessed the 5' RACE reads and reports one entry per CDR3 protein, with no DNA. The listing contains around 99,000 distinct CDR3 sequences. What was sequenced was blood. The receptors were gathered from a human donor with ulcerative colitis or Crohn's disease, or a healthy co-twin of an affected twin (not recorded which). CDR3s include the opening cysteine and the closing phenylalanine or tryptophan.

TRBV20-1,TRBJ1-6,CSARDPSPGHKRSPLHF
TRBV20-1,TRBJ2-1,CSASPGVSYNEQFF
TRBV7-9,TRBJ2-5,CASSAARDPLETQYF
TRBV7-2,TRBJ2-1,CASSLTGGNNEQFF
TRBV25-1,TRBJ2-5,CASSETGLQETQYF
TRBV27,TRBJ2-7,CASSFQVSLEQYF
TRBV7-4,TRBJ1-5,CASSYRREGQPQHF
TRBV20-1,TRBJ2-2,CSAKQGSGELFF
TRBV5-1,TRBJ2-5,CASSPSGGPQETQYF
TRBV10-3,TRBJ1-3,CAIRSDRDGNTIYF
TRBV3-1,TRBJ2-3,CASSQQGVDDTQYF
TRBV7-4,TRBJ1-5,CASSLDESNQPQHF
TRBV27,TRBJ1-6,CASRTFNSPLHF
TRBV7-2,TRBJ2-2,CASSSNSLGVGSGELFF
TRBV4-2,TRBJ1-3,CASSQEGGVSGNTIYF
TRBV20-1,TRBJ1-5,CSAADRDGNQPQHF
TRBV4-1,TRBJ2-7,CASSQDVQVPYEQYF
TRBV9,TRBJ2-1,CASSAGLAVNSYNEQFF
TRBV28,TRBJ2-3,CASTPFILVQATDTQYF
TRBV18,TRBJ2-7,CASSPAGTSVSYEQYF
TRBV12-3/TRBV12-4,TRBJ2-5,CASSPLGMETQYF
TRBV7-3,TRBJ2-1,CASSRGGTSYNEQFF
TRBV7-3,TRBJ1-1,CASSLTKGSGEAFF
TRBV6-2/TRBV6-3,TRBJ1-1,CASSYPQRTEAFF
TRBV10-3,TRBJ2-1,CAISADRASYNEQFF
TRBV5-1,TRBJ2-1,CASSGLAGGHNEQFF
TRBV18,TRBJ2-5,CASSPGTEQETQYF
TRBV6-5,TRBJ1-3,CASSYSHSSGNTIYF
TRBV20-1,TRBJ2-3,CSARASSGSADTQYF
TRBV11-2,TRBJ2-1,CASSLEGTSGMSYNEQFF
TRBV20-1,TRBJ2-3,CSADRGGLTHNTQYF
TRBV28,TRBJ1-6,CASSPDSNSPLHF
TRBV23-1,TRBJ2-1,CASSQSRSHRDYNEQFF
TRBV20-1,TRBJ2-7,CSTRTGRFYEQYF
TRBV30,TRBJ1-1,CAWSAQGGTEAFF
TRBV9,TRBJ2-5,CASSVDHRTDQETQYF
TRBV5-5,TRBJ2-7,CASSLRQVTSYEQYF
TRBV5-4,TRBJ1-4,CASSSGQFNEKLFF
TRBV20-1,TRBJ2-5,CSARRTGGFGETQYF
TRBV12-3/TRBV12-4,TRBJ2-5,CASSSPSSPGLKETQYF
TRBV7-9,TRBJ2-1,CASSSGTPNEQFF
TRBV7-2,TRBJ2-1,CASSLMRQGAHNEQFF
TRBV3-1,TRBJ2-5,CASSPTRGDIQETQYF
TRBV7-2,TRBJ1-2,CASSHQGGMNYGYTF
TRBV7-9,TRBJ1-3,CASSLPGQIKGNTIYF
TRBV5-4,TRBJ1-4,CASSVVGGKLFF
TRBV19,TRBJ2-1,CASSVRGGGAYNEQFF
TRBV18,TRBJ1-2,CASSAAVGGDGGYTF
TRBV20-1,TRBJ1-5,CSARTPASDQPQHF
TRBV5-1,TRBJ2-7,CASSIGTGWEQYF
TRBV12-3/TRBV12-4,TRBJ2-1,CASSPGTGTIGNEQFF
TRBV20-1,TRBJ1-2,CSAKGAGGYTF
TRBV24-1,TRBJ1-1,CATSANPGTTNTEAFF
TRBV12-3/TRBV12-4,TRBJ2-1,CASSLTSPPDNEQFF
TRBV5-1,TRBJ1-1,CASSLEAREYSEAFF